This section outlines one T cell receptor (beta chain) sequence together with its context. What it binds is unknown. This sample was taken from a study of post-analysis software for immune sequencing data. Overall study context: Relapsing-remitting, secondary progressive and progressive-relapsing forms of multiple sclerosis all featured among disease courses.

This CDR3 is 15 amino acids long. J gave up 5 bases and V 4 bases, and 7 bases lay outside the gene matches. Germline CDR1 ENHRY, CDR2 SYGVKD. Each TCR beta cDNA library carried unique molecular identifiers. T cells, about 0.95 to 11 million of them, yielded roughly 0.5 million cDNA molecules. TCRdb ran MiXCR on the PCR reads and lists one entry per CDR3 protein. The sample yields about 560,000 distinct CDR3 sequences, 44% seen once. Study-level findings and limits: The F measure placed samples prepared in the same batch into strongly shared clusters. In patients, about 5 TRBV segments were more frequent than in controls, with TRBV5-6, TRBV5-1 and TRBV20-1 among them. A significant reduction in normalized Chao1 diversity was observed in multiple sclerosis patients versus controls.

The receptor was derived from a girl aged 10 to 17 with multiple sclerosis. The chain joins TRBV10-3 to TRBJ1-4, with 7 bases lining up with TRBD1. The sequenced material came from blood. CDR3 amino acids: CAISAGTAANEKLFF. The CDR3 bases are TGTGCCATCAGTGCCGGGACAGCAGCAAATGAAAAACTGTTTTTT.